This T cell receptor beta chain was found in a study of blood T cell repertoires in COVID-19. The overall study: The United States, Italy and Spain supplied acute and convalescent COVID-19 samples. Sources were T cells, B-cell-depleted T cells, or PBMCs; the material itself was cDNA or gDNA.

Measured with immunoSEQ multiplex PCR; TCRdb has only the in-frame clones, and not every one. The sample includes 280,000 or so clones, about 91% of them seen just once. V was shortened by 1 base and J by 6 bases, with 12 bases between the two germline ends. Germline V gives CDR1 SGHAT, CDR2 FQNNGV. The CDR3 totals 15 residues. Only a few counts were recorded for this clone. The gene calls are TRBV11-2 and TRBJ1-4, with D perhaps TRBD1 (5 bases). The clonotype was recovered from a woman aged 55-75 years with acute or convalescent COVID-19. The sequenced sample consisted of peripheral blood. The DNA for the CDR3 is TGTGCCAGCAGCTTAGTTCCAGGGTCGGATGAAAAACTGTTTTTT. Amino acids: CASSLVPGSDEKLFF.